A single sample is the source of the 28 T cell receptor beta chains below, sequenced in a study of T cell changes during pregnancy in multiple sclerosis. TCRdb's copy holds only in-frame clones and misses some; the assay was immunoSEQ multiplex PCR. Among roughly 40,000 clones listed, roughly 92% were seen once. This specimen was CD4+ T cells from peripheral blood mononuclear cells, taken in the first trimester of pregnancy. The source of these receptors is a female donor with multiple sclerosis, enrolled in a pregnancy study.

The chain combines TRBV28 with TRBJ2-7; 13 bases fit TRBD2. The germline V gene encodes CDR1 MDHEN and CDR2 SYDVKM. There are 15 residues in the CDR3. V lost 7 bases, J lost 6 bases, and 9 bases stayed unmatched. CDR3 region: CASTMTSGRQFEQYF. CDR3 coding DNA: TGTGCCAGCACCATGACTAGCGGGAGGCAATTCGAGCAGTACTTC.

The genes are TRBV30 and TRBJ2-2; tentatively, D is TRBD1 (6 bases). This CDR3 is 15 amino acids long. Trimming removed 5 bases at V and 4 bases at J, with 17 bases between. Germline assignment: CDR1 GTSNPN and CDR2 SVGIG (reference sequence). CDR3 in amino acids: CAWYGSTGFTGELFF. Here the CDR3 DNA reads TGTGCCTGGTATGGAAGCACAGGGTTCACCGGGGAGCTGTTTTTT. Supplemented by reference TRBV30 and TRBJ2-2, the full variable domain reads SQTIHQWPATLVQPVGSPLSLECTVEGTSNPNLYWYRQAAGRGLQLLFYSVGIGQISSEVPQNLSASRPQDRQFILSSKKLLLSDSGFYLCAWYGSTGFTGELFFGEGSRLTVL.

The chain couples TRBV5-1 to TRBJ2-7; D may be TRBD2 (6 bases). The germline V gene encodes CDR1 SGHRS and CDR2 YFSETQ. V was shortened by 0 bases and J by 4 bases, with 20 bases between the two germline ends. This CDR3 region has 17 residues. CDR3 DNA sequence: TGCGCCAGCAGCTTGGTTGGGACTCCCGCGAGCAATTACGAGCAGTACTTC. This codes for CASSLVGTPASNYEQYF.

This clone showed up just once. CDR3 nucleotides: TGTGCCAGCAGGGGGGCAGGAGAGACCCAGTACTTC. This sequence encodes CASRGAGETQYF. The rearrangement links TRBV2 to TRBJ2-5, with a tentative D call TRBD1 (6 bases). The germline V gene has CDR1 SNHLY and CDR2 FYNNEI. The CDR3 runs 12 residues. Trimming took off 6 bases at V and 4 bases at J, with 9 bases between the two ends.

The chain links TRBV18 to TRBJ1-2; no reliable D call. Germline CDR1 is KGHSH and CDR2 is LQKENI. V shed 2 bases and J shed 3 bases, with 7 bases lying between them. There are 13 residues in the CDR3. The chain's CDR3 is CASSPNQDYGYTF. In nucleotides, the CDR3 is TGTGCCAGCTCACCAAACCAGGACTATGGCTACACCTTC. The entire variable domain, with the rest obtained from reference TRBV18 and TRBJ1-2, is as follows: NAGVMQNPRHLVRRRGQEARLRCSPMKGHSHVYWYRQLPEEGLKFMVYLQKENIIDESGMPKERFSAEFPKEGPSILRIQQVVRGDSAAYFCASSPNQDYGYTFGSGTRLTVV.

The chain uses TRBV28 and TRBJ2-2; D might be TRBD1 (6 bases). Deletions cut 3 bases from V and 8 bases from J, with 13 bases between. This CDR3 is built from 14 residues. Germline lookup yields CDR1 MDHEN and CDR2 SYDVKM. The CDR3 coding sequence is TGTGCCAGCAGTTTCGGTCTAACAGGGGGGGAGCTGTTTTTT. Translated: CASSFGLTGGELFF. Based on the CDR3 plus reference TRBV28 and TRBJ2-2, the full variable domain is DVKVTQSSRYLVKRTGEKVFLECVQDMDHENMFWYRQDPGLGLRLIYFSYDVKMKEKGDIPEGYSVSREKKERFSLILESASTNQTSMYLCASSFGLTGGELFFGEGSRLTVL.

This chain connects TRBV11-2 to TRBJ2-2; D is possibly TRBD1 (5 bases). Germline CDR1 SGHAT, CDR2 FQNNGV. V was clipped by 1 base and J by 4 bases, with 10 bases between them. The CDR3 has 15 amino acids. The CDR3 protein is CASSLVTGATGELFF. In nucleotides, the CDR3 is TGTGCCAGCAGCTTAGTTACTGGGGCCACCGGGGAGCTGTTTTTT.

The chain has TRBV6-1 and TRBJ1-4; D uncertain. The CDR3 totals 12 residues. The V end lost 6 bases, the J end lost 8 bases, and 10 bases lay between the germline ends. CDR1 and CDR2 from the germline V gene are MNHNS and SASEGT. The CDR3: CASSQALEKLFF. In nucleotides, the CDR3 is TGTGCCAGCAGCCAAGCATTGGAAAAACTGTTTTTT.

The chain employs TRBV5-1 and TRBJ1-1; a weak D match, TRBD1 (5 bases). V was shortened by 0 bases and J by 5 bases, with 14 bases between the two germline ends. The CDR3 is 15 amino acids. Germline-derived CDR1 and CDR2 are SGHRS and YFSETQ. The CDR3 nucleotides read TGCGCCAGCAGCTTGGTATGGGCGGGGGATACTGAAGCTTTCTTT. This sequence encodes CASSLVWAGDTEAFF.

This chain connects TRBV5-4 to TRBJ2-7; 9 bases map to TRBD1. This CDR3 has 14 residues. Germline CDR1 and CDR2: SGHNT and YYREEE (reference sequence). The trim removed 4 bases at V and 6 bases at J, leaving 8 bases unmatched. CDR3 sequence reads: CASSLSGQGAEQYF. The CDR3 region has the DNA TGTGCCAGCAGCCTTTCGGGACAGGGTGCCGAGCAGTACTTC.

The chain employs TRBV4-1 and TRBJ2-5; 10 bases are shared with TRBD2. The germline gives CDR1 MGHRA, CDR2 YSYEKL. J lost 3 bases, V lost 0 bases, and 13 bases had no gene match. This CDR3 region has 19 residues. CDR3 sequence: CASSQEGVSGRALEETQYF. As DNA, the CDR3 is TGCGCCAGCAGCCAAGAAGGGGTAAGCGGGAGGGCCCTGGAAGAGACCCAGTACTTC.

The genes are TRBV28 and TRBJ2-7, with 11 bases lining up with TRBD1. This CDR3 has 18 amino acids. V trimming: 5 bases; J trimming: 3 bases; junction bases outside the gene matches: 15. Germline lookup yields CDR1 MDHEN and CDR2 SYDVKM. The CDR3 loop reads CASSPRKRTGGNNYEQYF. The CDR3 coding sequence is TGTGCCAGCAGTCCAAGGAAACGGACAGGGGGCAATAACTACGAGCAGTACTTC.

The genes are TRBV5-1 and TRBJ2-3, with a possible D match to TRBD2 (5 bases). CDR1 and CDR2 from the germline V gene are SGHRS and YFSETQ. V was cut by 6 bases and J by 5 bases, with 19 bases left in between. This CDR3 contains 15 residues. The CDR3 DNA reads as TGCGCCAGCAAATCCGGCTCGCGGGCAGGAGATACGCAGTATTTT. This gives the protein CASKSGSRAGDTQYF.

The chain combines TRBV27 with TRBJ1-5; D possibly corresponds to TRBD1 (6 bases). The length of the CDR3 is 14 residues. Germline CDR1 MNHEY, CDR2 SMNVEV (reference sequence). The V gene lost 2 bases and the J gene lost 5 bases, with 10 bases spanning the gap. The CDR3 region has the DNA TGTGCCAGCAGTTTAGCAGGGGACCATCAGCCCCAGCATTTT. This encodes CASSLAGDHQPQHF.

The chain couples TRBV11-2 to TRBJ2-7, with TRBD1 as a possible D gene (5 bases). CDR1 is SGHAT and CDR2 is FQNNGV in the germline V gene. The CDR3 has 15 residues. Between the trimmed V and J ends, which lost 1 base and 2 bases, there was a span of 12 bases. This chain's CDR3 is CASSLGTGGTYEQYF. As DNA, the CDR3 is TGTGCCAGCAGCTTAGGTACAGGTGGGACCTACGAGCAGTACTTC.

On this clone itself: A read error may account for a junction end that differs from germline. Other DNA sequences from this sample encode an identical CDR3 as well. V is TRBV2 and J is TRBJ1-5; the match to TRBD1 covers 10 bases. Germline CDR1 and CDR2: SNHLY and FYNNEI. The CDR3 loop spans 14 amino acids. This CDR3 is CASSQTGGNQPQHF. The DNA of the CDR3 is TGTGCCAGCAGTCAGACAGGGGGCAATCAACCCCAGCATTTT.

The CDR3 reads CSADQGTDTQYF. Written as DNA, the CDR3 is TGCAGCGCAGACCAGGGGACAGATACGCAGTATTTT. This rearrangement joins TRBV29-1 to TRBJ2-3, with D tentatively TRBD1 (6 bases). The germline gives CDR1 SQVTM, CDR2 ANQGSEA. CDR3 length: 12 amino acids. V was clipped by 7 bases and J by 3 bases, with 11 bases between them.

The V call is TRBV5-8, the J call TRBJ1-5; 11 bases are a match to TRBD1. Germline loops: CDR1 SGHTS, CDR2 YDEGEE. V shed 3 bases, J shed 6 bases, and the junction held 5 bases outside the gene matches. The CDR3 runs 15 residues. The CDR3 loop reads CASSSGQGVGQPQHF. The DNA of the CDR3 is TGTGCCAGCAGCTCGGGACAGGGGGTCGGTCAGCCCCAGCATTTT.

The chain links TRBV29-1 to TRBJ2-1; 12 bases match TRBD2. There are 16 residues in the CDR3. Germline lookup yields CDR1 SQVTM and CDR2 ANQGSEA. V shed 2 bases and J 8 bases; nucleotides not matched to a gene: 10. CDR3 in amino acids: CSVERLTSGRGYEQFF. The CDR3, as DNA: TGCAGCGTTGAAAGGCTGACTAGCGGGAGAGGCTATGAGCAGTTCTTC.

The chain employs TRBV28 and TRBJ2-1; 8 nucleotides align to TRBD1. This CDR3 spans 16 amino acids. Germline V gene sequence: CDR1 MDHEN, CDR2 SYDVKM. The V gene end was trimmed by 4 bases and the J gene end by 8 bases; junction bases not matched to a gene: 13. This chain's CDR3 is CASSSPSGGSGHEQFF. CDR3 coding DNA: TGTGCCAGCAGTTCACCATCAGGGGGCAGCGGACATGAGCAGTTCTTC.

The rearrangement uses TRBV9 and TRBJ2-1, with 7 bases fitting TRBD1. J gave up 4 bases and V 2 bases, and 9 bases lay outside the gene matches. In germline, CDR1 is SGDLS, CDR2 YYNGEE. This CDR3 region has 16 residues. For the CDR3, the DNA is TGTGCCAGCAGCGTCGGTGGGCGACAGGGATACAATGAGCAGTTCTTC. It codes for CASSVGGRQGYNEQFF.

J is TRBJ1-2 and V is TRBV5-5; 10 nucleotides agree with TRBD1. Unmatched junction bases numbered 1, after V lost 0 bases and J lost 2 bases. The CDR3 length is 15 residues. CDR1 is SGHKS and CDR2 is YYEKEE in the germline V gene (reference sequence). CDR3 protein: CASSLAGQGNYGYTF. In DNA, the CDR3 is TGTGCCAGCAGCTTGGCGGGACAGGGGAACTATGGCTACACCTTC. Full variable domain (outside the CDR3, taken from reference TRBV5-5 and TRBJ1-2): DAGVTQSPTHLIKTRGQQVTLRCSPISGHKSVSWYQQVLGQGPQFIFQYYEKEERGRGNFPDRFSARQFPNYSSELNVNALLLGDSALYLCASSLAGQGNYGYTFGSGTRLTVV.

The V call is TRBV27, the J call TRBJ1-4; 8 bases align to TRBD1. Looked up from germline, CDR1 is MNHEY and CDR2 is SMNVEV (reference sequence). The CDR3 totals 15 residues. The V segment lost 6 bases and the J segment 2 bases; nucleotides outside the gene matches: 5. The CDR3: CASSRDRITNEKLFF. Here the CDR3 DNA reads TGTGCCAGCAGCCGGGACAGGATTACTAATGAAAAACTGTTTTTT.

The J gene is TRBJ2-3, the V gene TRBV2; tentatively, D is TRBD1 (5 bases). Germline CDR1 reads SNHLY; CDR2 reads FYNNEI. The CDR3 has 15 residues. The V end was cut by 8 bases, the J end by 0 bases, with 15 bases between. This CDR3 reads CASYFRAPSTDTQYF. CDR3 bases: TGTGCCAGCTACTTCAGGGCCCCTAGCACAGATACGCAGTATTTT.

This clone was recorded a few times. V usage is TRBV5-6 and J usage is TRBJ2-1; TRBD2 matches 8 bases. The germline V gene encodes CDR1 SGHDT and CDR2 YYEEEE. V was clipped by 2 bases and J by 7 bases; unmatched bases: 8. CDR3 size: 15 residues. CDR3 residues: CASSLPGGQGNEQFF. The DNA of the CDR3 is TGTGCCAGCAGCTTACCGGGAGGGCAGGGAAATGAGCAGTTCTTC.

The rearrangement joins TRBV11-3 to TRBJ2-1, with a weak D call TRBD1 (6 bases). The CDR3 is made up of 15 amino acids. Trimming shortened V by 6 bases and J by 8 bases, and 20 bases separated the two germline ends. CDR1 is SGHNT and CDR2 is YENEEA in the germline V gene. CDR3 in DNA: TGTGCCAGCAGTGTGGCGGTCAGGGGAATGGATGAGCAGTTCTTC. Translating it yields CASSVAVRGMDEQFF.

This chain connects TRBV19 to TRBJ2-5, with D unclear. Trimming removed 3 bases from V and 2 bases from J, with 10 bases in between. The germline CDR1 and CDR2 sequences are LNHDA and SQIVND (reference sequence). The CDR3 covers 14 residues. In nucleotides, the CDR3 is TGTGCCAGTAGTATCGGCGGAAGTCAAGAGACCCAGTACTTC. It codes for CASSIGGSQETQYF.

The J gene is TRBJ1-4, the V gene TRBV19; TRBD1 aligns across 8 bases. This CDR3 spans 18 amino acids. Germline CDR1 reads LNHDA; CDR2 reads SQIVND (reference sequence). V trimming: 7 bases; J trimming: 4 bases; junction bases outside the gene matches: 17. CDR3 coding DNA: TGTGCCAGTACTATCCGCCGACAATGGACAGGGCGTAATGAAAAACTGTTTTTT. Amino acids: CASTIRRQWTGRNEKLFF.